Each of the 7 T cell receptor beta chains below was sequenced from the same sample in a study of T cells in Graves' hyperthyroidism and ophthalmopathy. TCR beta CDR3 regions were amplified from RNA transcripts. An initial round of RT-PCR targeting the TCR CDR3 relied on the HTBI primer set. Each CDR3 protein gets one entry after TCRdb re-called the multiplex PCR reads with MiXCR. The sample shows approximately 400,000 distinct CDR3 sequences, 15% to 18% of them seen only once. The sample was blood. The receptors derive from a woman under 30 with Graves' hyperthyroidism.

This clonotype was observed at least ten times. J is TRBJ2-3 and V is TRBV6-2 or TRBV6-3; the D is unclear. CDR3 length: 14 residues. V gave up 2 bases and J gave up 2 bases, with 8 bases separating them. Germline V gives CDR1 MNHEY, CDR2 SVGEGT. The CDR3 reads CASSYGHTTDTQYF. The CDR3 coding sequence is TGTGCCAGCAGTTACGGGCACACCACAGATACGCAGTATTTT.

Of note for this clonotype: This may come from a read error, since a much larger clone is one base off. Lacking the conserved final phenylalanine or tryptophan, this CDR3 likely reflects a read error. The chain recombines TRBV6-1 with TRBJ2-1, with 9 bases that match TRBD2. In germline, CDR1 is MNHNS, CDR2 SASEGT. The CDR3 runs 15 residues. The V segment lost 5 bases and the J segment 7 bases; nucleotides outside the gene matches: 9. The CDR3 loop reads CASSLPSGVINEQFL. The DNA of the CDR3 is TGTGCCAGCAGTCTTCCTAGCGGGGTCATAAATGAGCAGTTCCTC.

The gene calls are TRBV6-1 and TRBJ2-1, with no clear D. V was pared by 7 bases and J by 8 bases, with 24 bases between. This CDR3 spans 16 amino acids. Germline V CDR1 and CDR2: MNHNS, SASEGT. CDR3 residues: CASIPRVGADNYEQFF. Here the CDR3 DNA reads TGTGCCAGCATTCCCCGAGTCGGTGCAGACAACTATGAGCAGTTCTTC.

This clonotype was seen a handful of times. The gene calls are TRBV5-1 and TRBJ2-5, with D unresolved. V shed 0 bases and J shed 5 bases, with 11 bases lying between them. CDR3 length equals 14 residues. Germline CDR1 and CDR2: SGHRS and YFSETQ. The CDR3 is CASSLDPTSETQYF. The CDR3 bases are TGCGCCAGCAGCTTGGACCCAACCTCCGAGACCCAGTACTTC.

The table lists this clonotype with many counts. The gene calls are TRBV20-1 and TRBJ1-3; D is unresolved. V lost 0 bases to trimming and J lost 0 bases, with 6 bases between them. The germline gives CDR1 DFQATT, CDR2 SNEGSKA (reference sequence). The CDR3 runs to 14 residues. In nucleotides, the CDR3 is TGCAGTGCTAGAGACAGTAGCTCTGGAAACACCATATATTTT. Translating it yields CSARDSSSGNTIYF.

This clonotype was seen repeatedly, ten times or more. CDR3 coding DNA: TGTGCCAGCAGACAGGGGGGTGGGACCCAGTACTTC. Protein sequence: CASRQGGGTQYF. This sequence joins TRBV11-2 and TRBJ2-5; 8 nucleotides align to TRBD1. The J segment lost 7 bases and the V segment lost 6 bases, leaving 4 bases of the junction unmatched. Looked up from germline, CDR1 is SGHAT and CDR2 is FQNNGV. CDR3 length: 12 amino acids. Full variable domain (rest looked up from reference TRBV11-2 and TRBJ2-5): EAGVAQSPRYKIIEKRQSVAFWCNPISGHATLYWYQQILGQGPKLLIQFQNNGVVDDSQLPKDRFSAERLKGVDSTLKIQPAKLEDSAVYLCASRQGGGTQYFGPGTRLLVL.

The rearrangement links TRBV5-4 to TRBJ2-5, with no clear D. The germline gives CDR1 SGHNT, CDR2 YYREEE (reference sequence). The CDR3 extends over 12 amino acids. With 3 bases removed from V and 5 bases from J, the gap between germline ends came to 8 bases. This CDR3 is CASSSASETQYF. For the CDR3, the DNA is TGTGCCAGCAGCTCCGCGAGTGAGACCCAGTACTTC.